Shown below are 23 T cell receptor beta chains from a single sample sequenced in a study of T-cell memory formation after mild COVID-19. TCRdb re-called the 5' RACE reads with MiXCR, one entry per CDR3 protein. The data show about 350,000 distinct CDR3 sequences, with about 13% seen just once and 22% held by the top ten. The sequencing sample was made of PBMCs or a T cell subset sorted from them (not recorded which). The receptor source for this set is a man aged 18-30 years who had mild COVID-19 (a few samples of this study predate the infection). Cell type and time point are not known.

This clonotype was recorded a few times. This rearrangement joins TRBV5-1 to TRBJ2-6, with a tentative D call TRBD2 (6 bases). This CDR3 is 17 amino acids long. CDR1 and CDR2 (germline): SGHRS, YFSETQ. V was shortened by 1 base and J by 0 bases, with 11 bases between the two germline ends. The CDR3 loop reads CASSLWGDSSGANVLTF. CDR3 in DNA: TGCGCCAGCAGCTTGTGGGGGGACTCCTCTGGGGCCAACGTCCTGACTTTC. Looking up the rest from reference TRBV5-1 and TRBJ2-6 gives the full variable domain: KAGVTQTPRYLIKTRGQQVTLSCSPISGHRSVSWYQQTPGQGLQFLFEYFSETQRNKGNFPGRFSGRQFSNSRSEMNVSTLELGDSALYLCASSLWGDSSGANVLTFGAGSRLTVL.

This clonotype was found a few times. In nucleotides, the CDR3 is TGTGCCAGCAATAGTGGGGTAGGCTACACCTTC. Its translation is CASNSGVGYTF. The rearrangement links TRBV6-5 to TRBJ1-2; D remains ambiguous. Germline values: CDR1 MNHEY, CDR2 SVGAGI. The CDR3 has 11 residues. Between the trimmed V and J ends, which lost 7 bases and 8 bases, there was a span of 11 bases.

V gene TRBV7-2 combines with J gene TRBJ2-1; weak D call: TRBD2 (7 bases). CDR1 is SGHTA, CDR2 FQGNSA, per germline. Trimming cost V 4 bases and J 7 bases, with 23 bases left between them. The CDR3 is made up of 17 amino acids. CDR3 in amino acids: CASSYQIGRGAPNEQFF. The CDR3 nucleotides are TGTGCCAGCAGCTACCAAATAGGTCGGGGGGCCCCTAATGAGCAGTTCTTC.

This clonotype was counted between two and nine times. J is TRBJ2-1 and V is TRBV7-9, with unresolved D. V was clipped by 1 base and J by 5 bases, with 12 bases between them. Germline CDR1 SEHNR, CDR2 FQNEAQ (reference sequence). The CDR3 has 15 amino acids. Here the CDR3 DNA reads TGTGCCAGCAGCTTAGGGGTGACACCCGACAATGAGCAGTTCTTC. Its protein is CASSLGVTPDNEQFF.

Ten or more counts support this clonotype. The CDR3 DNA is TGTGCCAGCAGCTTAGATAGGGCCACTGAAGCTTTCTTT. Its translation: CASSLDRATEAFF. This chain uses TRBV11-2 with TRBJ1-1; D unclear. The CDR3 is 13 residues long. The V and J ends lost 0 bases and 4 bases respectively, with 6 bases between them. Germline V gene data show CDR1 as SGHAT and CDR2 as FQNNGV.

This clonotype came up many times. The chain combines TRBV3-1 with TRBJ1-2, with a possible D match to TRBD1 (5 bases). The CDR3 has 12 amino acids. Trimming left V 4 bases short and J 8 bases short, with 11 bases between. Germline loops: CDR1 LGHDT, CDR2 YNNKEL (reference sequence). The CDR3 loop is CASSPTDRGYTF. The CDR3 DNA sequence: TGTGCCAGCAGCCCCACCGACAGAGGCTACACCTTC.

This clonotype showed up just a few times. The V call is TRBV3-1, the J call TRBJ2-1, with TRBD2 identical over 7 bases. This CDR3 is 12 amino acids long. Germline CDR1 is LGHDT and CDR2 is YNNKEL (reference sequence). V shed 1 base, J shed 12 bases, and the junction held 3 bases outside the gene matches. DNA for the CDR3: TGTGCCAGCAGCCAAGTACCGGGGGGGCAGTTCTTC. Amino acid sequence: CASSQVPGGQFF.

CDR3 residues: CASSLNRIGYTF. The CDR3 nucleotides read TGTGCCAGCAGCTTGAACCGGATTGGCTACACCTTC. The rearrangement uses TRBV11-2 and TRBJ1-2; the D is unclear. From germline, CDR1 is SGHAT and CDR2 FQNNGV. The CDR3 extends over 12 amino acids. Trimming pared 3 bases from V and 7 bases from J, leaving 9 bases between.

This clonotype was picked up a small number of times. The chain recombines TRBV5-1 with TRBJ2-1; the match to TRBD2 covers 8 bases. Germline trimming cut 2 bases from V and 7 bases from J; bases unmatched to any gene: 2. Germline loops: CDR1 SGHRS, CDR2 YFSETQ. The CDR3 is 13 amino acids. The CDR3 region is CASSFGGANEQFF. The CDR3 nucleotides read TGCGCCAGCAGCTTCGGGGGGGCGAATGAGCAGTTCTTC.

V and J are TRBV10-3 and TRBJ1-1; the D gene is possibly TRBD1 (5 bases). In germline, CDR1 is ENHRY, CDR2 SYGVKD. This CDR3 is 16 amino acids long. V was pared by 0 bases and J by 4 bases, with 15 bases between. The CDR3 region has the DNA TGTGCCATCAGTGAGTCGGAGGGGCGCGGTAGCACTGAAGCTTTCTTT. It specifies CAISESEGRGSTEAFF.

This clonotype was seen repeatedly, ten times or more. The genes are TRBV3-1 and TRBJ2-2, with a tentative D call TRBD1 (5 bases). CDR3 length: 16 residues. V lost 2 bases and J lost 5, with 15 bases in between. Germline V CDR1 and CDR2: LGHDT, YNNKEL (reference sequence). CDR3 in DNA: TGTGCCAGCAGCCAACTGAGGCTAGGGGCTACCGGGGAGCTGTTTTTT. Residues: CASSQLRLGATGELFF.

Note on this clonotype: A junction boundary mismatches the germline segment, possibly from a read error. The chain employs TRBV12-3 or TRBV12-4 and TRBJ2-4, with D possibly being TRBD1 or TRBD2 (7 bases each). CDR3 length: 15 amino acids. The CDR3: CASSPRGGDRNIQYF. The CDR3 nucleotides read TGTGCCAGCAGCCCCAGGGGGGGGGACAGAAACATTCAGTACTTT.

This sequence joins TRBV21-1 and TRBJ2-3; the table gives TRBD1 as D, unverified against the DNA. TRBV21-1 constitutes a pseudogene. The CDR3 loop spans 13 amino acids. The CDR3 DNA reads TGTGCCAGTTGGGGGACTAGCACAGATACGCAGTATTTT. This translates into CASWGTSTDTQYF.

In its sample, this clonotype was seen a few times. This rearrangement joins TRBV6-5 to TRBJ2-7; TRBD1 aligns across 10 bases. Germline assignment: CDR1 MNHEY and CDR2 SVGAGI. This CDR3 contains 15 residues. With V trimmed by 2 bases and J by 3 bases, 4 bases remained unmatched. CDR3: CASSYRGQGLYEQYF. The CDR3 DNA sequence: TGTGCCAGCAGTTACAGGGGACAGGGGCTCTACGAGCAGTACTTC.

This clonotype was detected a few times. V gene TRBV5-6 combines with J gene TRBJ1-2; D is possibly TRBD1 (5 bases). Trimming removed 0 bases at V and 4 bases at J, with 10 bases between. Germline CDR1 is SGHDT and CDR2 is YYEEEE. This CDR3 has 14 amino acids. The CDR3 region is CASSLAGFVYGYTF. Here the CDR3 DNA reads TGTGCCAGCAGCTTGGCAGGGTTCGTCTATGGCTACACCTTC.

V and J are TRBV11-2 and TRBJ2-7; D is ambiguous. Germline V CDR1 and CDR2: SGHAT, FQNNGV. The ends were cut back, 4 bases at V and 9 bases at J, with 16 bases in the middle. CDR3 length: 13 residues. This CDR3 is CASSSPLSLGQYV. The CDR3 DNA sequence: TGTGCCAGCAGCTCCCCGTTAAGCTTAGGGCAGTACGTC.

The chain couples TRBV3-1 to TRBJ1-2, with unresolved D. V was cut by 1 base and J by 8 bases, with 11 bases left in between. CDR1 and CDR2 from the germline V gene are LGHDT and YNNKEL (reference sequence). The CDR3 consists of 13 residues. The DNA for the CDR3 is TGTGCCAGCAGCCAAGGGGCCACCGGGGGCTACACCTTC. This encodes CASSQGATGGYTF.

This clonotype was seen more than once but under ten times. The genes are TRBV3-1 and TRBJ1-5, with D unresolved. The CDR3 contains 13 residues. Trimming pared 2 bases from V and 4 bases from J, leaving 6 bases between. Germline values: CDR1 LGHDT, CDR2 YNNKEL (reference sequence). CDR3 coding DNA: TGTGCCAGCAGCCAAACAGATAATCAGCCCCAGCATTTT. As protein: CASSQTDNQPQHF.

In this sample, this clonotype turned up a few times. This chain connects TRBV28 to TRBJ2-7, with D tentatively TRBD1 (6 bases). The CDR3 is made up of 12 amino acids. Germline V gene lookup returns CDR1 MDHEN and CDR2 SYDVKM. V was pared by 5 bases and J by 10 bases, with 15 bases between. In DNA form, the CDR3 reads TGTGCCAGCAGTGGGTGGACAGAGACACAGTACGTC. Its translation is CASSGWTETQYV.

This clonotype was seen more than once but under ten times. V and J are TRBV6-6 and TRBJ2-7, with D perhaps TRBD1 or TRBD2 (6 bases each). Trimming left V 2 bases short and J 6 bases short, with 11 bases between. In germline, CDR1 is MNHNY, CDR2 SVGAGI (reference sequence). The CDR3 has 13 residues. CDR3 sequence reads: CASSYGGQGEQYF. In nucleotides, the CDR3 is TGTGCCAGCAGTTACGGGGGGCAGGGCGAGCAGTACTTC.

This clonotype has just a few counts. In nucleotides, the CDR3 is TGTGCCAGCAGCCGACTAGCGGGGCGCGGGGATACGCAGTATTTT. Residues: CASSRLAGRGDTQYF. This chain connects TRBV5-5 to TRBJ2-3, with 11 bases lining up with TRBD2. Germline values: CDR1 SGHKS, CDR2 YYEKEE (reference sequence). The CDR3 sequence is 15 residues long. Germline trimming cut 4 bases from V and 6 bases from J; bases unmatched to any gene: 7.

A few counts support this clonotype. The chain links TRBV6-5 to TRBJ2-7, with a possible D match to TRBD2 (6 bases). The CDR3 totals 14 residues. CDR1 is MNHEY, CDR2 SVGAGI, per germline. The V end lost 5 bases, the J end lost 1 base, and 12 bases lay between the germline ends. CDR3 coding DNA: TGTGCCAGCAGTATCCGTGCGGGGTCCTACGAGCAGTACTTC. Translated: CASSIRAGSYEQYF.

This chain uses TRBV12-3 or TRBV12-4 with TRBJ1-6; perhaps TRBD1 as D (6 bases). This CDR3 contains 14 residues. The V gene lost 5 bases and the J gene lost 13 bases, with 18 bases spanning the gap. The CDR3, as DNA: TGTGCCAGCAGTACCGGGACACCCCAAGTTCCCCTCCACTTT. Encoded protein: CASSTGTPQVPLHF.